These 8 T cell receptor beta chains share one sample of origin, sequenced in a study of cytomegalovirus exposure and HLA in healthy donors. Using immunoSEQ multiplex PCR, the repertoire was profiled, and TCRdb retains in-frame clones only, with some absent. The table records about 100,000 clones, just under 95% of them present only once. The sample comprised PBMCs. The source is a woman aged 18-29 years in good health and CMV-seronegative.

The rearrangement uses TRBV7-9 and TRBJ2-7, with 11 nucleotides matching TRBD2. After removal of 7 bases from V and 6 bases from J, the junction contained 5 bases not matched to a gene. The CDR3 has 13 residues. Germline CDR1 reads SEHNR; CDR2 reads FQNEAQ (reference sequence). CDR3 sequence reads: CASTGLAGGEQYF. The CDR3 bases are TGTGCCAGCACAGGGCTAGCGGGAGGCGAGCAGTACTTC. Complete variable domain (other parts from reference TRBV7-9 and TRBJ2-7): DTGVSQNPRHKITKRGQNVTFRCDPISEHNRLYWYRQTLGQGPEFLTYFQNEAQLEKSRLLSDRFSAERPKGSFSTLEIQRTEQGDSAMYLCASTGLAGGEQYFGPGTRLTVT.

The chain recombines TRBV27 with TRBJ1-4, with TRBD1 identical over 7 bases. There are 14 residues in the CDR3. From germline, CDR1 is MNHEY and CDR2 SMNVEV (reference sequence). The junction had 2 bases not matched to a gene; V was cut back by 3 bases and J by 4 bases. The CDR3 is CASSLTGNNEKLFF. CDR3 coding DNA: TGTGCCAGCAGTTTGACAGGGAATAATGAAAAACTGTTTTTT.

The V and J genes are TRBV5-1 and TRBJ1-3; D gene unclear. The CDR3 runs to 14 residues. Trimming shortened V by 0 bases and J by 1 base, and 5 bases separated the two germline ends. Per the germline V gene, CDR1 is SGHRS and CDR2 is YFSETQ. This CDR3 reads CASSLAGSGNTIYF. The CDR3 nucleotides read TGCGCCAGCAGCTTGGCGGGGTCTGGAAACACCATATATTTT.

This chain links TRBV4-3 with TRBJ2-1, with 7 bases fitting TRBD1. The CDR3 loop spans 16 amino acids. Germline values: CDR1 LGHNA, CDR2 YSLEER. V dropped 1 base and J dropped 4; count of bases not matched to a gene: 7. CDR3 sequence (DNA): TGCGCCAGCAGCCAAGTCCTAGCAGGGGGATACAATGAGCAGTTCTTC. Translating it yields CASSQVLAGGYNEQFF.

The chain links TRBV28 to TRBJ1-4, with TRBD1 matching over 9 bases. The CDR3 totals 15 residues. V trimming: 6 bases; J trimming: 4 bases; junction bases outside the gene matches: 6. The germline CDR1 and CDR2 sequences are MDHEN and SYDVKM. The DNA of the CDR3 is TGTGCCAGCAGCAAACAGGGGGCGAATAATGAAAAACTGTTTTTT. Its protein product is CASSKQGANNEKLFF.

This clone appeared once. The J gene is TRBJ1-5, the V gene TRBV27; D unclear. Germline assignment: CDR1 MNHEY and CDR2 SMNVEV (reference sequence). V was trimmed by 7 bases and J by 6 bases, leaving 16 bases between them. This CDR3 contains 14 residues. The DNA of the CDR3 is TGTGCCAGCACGGTCTCGGCGGGTATTCAGCCCCAGCATTTT. Its protein is CASTVSAGIQPQHF.

The CDR3 coding sequence is TGTGCCAGCAGTTTAACACCGGGGAATTCACCCCTCCACTTT. Translating gives CASSLTPGNSPLHF. The chain employs TRBV27 and TRBJ1-6; D not resolved. This CDR3 has 14 residues. V dropped 2 bases and J dropped 7 bases, with 9 bases sitting between them. From germline, CDR1 is MNHEY and CDR2 SMNVEV (reference sequence).

CDR3 protein: CASSQDRVSYEQYF. The CDR3 region has the DNA TGCGCCAGCAGCCAAGATCGGGTATCCTACGAGCAGTACTTC. V gene TRBV4-1 combines with J gene TRBJ2-7; D is unclear. V shed 0 bases and J shed 1 base, with 7 bases lying between them. This CDR3 has 14 amino acids. Germline V gene lookup returns CDR1 MGHRA and CDR2 YSYEKL.